This TCR beta chain was retrieved from a study of CD8+ T cells in alopecia areata. At the level of the study: Scalp area affected, as a percentage, set the severity score of treated patients.

The treatment is: oral pan-JAK inhibitor, 5-10 mg twice daily. General study findings and limits: Clonality in lesional scalp, especially alopecia totalis/universalis, exceeded that of normal scalp. A single nonresponder leaves the baseline CD8+ expansion link to response uncertain.

In the case of this clone: Its antigen is unidentified.

Sequencing relied on a cDNA template that was reverse transcribed from extracted RNA. Clones were read by immunoSEQ multiplex PCR, and TCRdb kept only the in-frame ones, dropping some. The sample comprises roughly 100,000 clones, approximately 90% of which are singletons, and 11% rests with the top ten. The TCR comes from a human donor with alopecia areata. The sample in question was CD8+ T cells sorted from blood, obtained at approximately week 30, from a patient treated with tofacitinib.

CDR3 sequence reads: CASSLKGVRQNYGYTF. The CDR3 nucleotides are TGTGCCAGCAGCTTGAAAGGGGTGCGGCAGAACTATGGCTACACCTTC. The chain carries TRBV5-4 and TRBJ1-2; perhaps TRBD1 as D (5 bases). Deletions cut 1 base from V and 2 bases from J, with 15 bases between. The germline gives CDR1 SGHNT, CDR2 YYREEE (reference sequence). The CDR3 contains 16 residues.